This is a list of T cell receptor beta chains from one sample in a study of cytomegalovirus exposure and HLA in healthy donors. The assay was immunoSEQ multiplex PCR, and TCRdb's table has in-frame clones only and misses some. The table lists about 140,000 clones, roughly 8.8% of them singletons. Sequencing was performed on PBMCs. These receptors were collected from a woman aged 35 to 49 in good health and CMV-seropositive. Each CDR3 is given with its conserved first and last residue. The D gene is left open where the match is weak. Not all rows give a size; the values are once, few, many and, for expanded clones, a class.

few,TRBJ2-5,TRBV11-3,TRBD1,TGTGCCAGCAGCTTAGATGGGACAGGGGCGGAGACCCAGTACTTC,CASSLDGTGAETQYF
few,TRBJ2-7,TRBV18,TRBD1,TGTGCCAGCTCACGACCGGGACAGGGATACGAGCAGTACTTC,CASSRPGQGYEQYF
-,TRBJ1-1,TRBV12-1,-,TGTGCCGGGGGCCCCGAGTTCTGGAACACTGAAGCTTTCTTT,CAGGPEFWNTEAFF
few,TRBJ2-3,TRBV6-4,TRBD2,TGTGCCAGCAGTGACGGTCCATCGGGAGGGGATACGCAGTATTTT,CASSDGPSGGDTQYF
-,TRBJ2-1,TRBV14,-,TGTGCCAGCAGCCTTTTCGGTCCGGCTGCGGGCGAGCAGTTCTTC,CASSLFGPAAGEQFF
-,TRBJ2-5,TRBV6-1,TRBD1,TGTACCAGCAGTGCGGACAGGGGATCTGAAGAGACCCAGTACTTC,CTSSADRGSEETQYF
-,TRBJ1-5,TRBV2,-,TGTGCCAGCAGTCCTCAGGTCATTAGCAATCAGCCCCAGCATTTT,CASSPQVISNQPQHF
few,TRBJ1-5,TRBV5-5,TRBD1,TGTGCCAGCAGCTTACAGGGGTCTTATCAGCCCCAGCATTTT,CASSLQGSYQPQHF
few,TRBJ2-3,TRBV9,TRBD2,TGTGCCAGCAGTGAAGCGGGATATACGCAGTATTTT,CASSEAGYTQYF
few,TRBJ1-6,TRBV5-6,TRBD1,TGTGCCAGCAGCGTTTGGGGGACAGCTAATTCACCCCTCCACTTT,CASSVWGTANSPLHF
-,TRBJ1-1,TRBV7-2,-,TGTGCCAGCAGCCTCAGACCGGGGGACACTGAAGCTTTCTTT,CASSLRPGDTEAFF
-,TRBJ1-2,TRBV29-1,-,TGCAGCGTCCCTATCATCGGACAGAGTTATGGCTACACCTTC,CSVPIIGQSYGYTF
once,TRBJ2-1,TRBV7-2,-,TGTGCCAGCACCAGACCTTTGGGCAGGGTGAATGAGCAGTTCTTC,CASTRPLGRVNEQFF
-,TRBJ1-6,TRBV7-6,TRBD1,TGTGCCAGCAGCCTAGGGGGACAGGGCCTCAATTCACCCCTCCACTTT,CASSLGGQGLNSPLHF
-,TRBJ2-3,TRBV7-9,TRBD1,TGTGCCAGCAGCTTTGGGACAGTAACAGATACGCAGTATTTT,CASSFGTVTDTQYF
-,TRBJ1-5,TRBV7-9,TRBD1,TGTGCCAGCAGCCATCCCGGGACAGGAGTAAATCAGCCCCAGCATTTT,CASSHPGTGVNQPQHF
few,TRBJ2-3,TRBV7-9,TRBD2,TGTGCCAGCAGGCCGCCTGTTGCGGGGGTCGGGGACACAGATACGCAGTATTTT,CASRPPVAGVGDTDTQYF
many,TRBJ1-4,TRBV7-8,TRBD1,TGTGCCAGCAGCTTAACCGCGCCGGGACAGGGGGCTAATGAAAAACTGTTTTTT,CASSLTAPGQGANEKLFF
-,TRBJ1-5,TRBV2,-,TGTGCCAGCAGGGGGCCGGATCAGCCCCAGCATTTT,CASRGPDQPQHF
few,TRBJ2-2,TRBV2,TRBD2,TGTGCCAGCACCATTGTGGGGACTAGCCCCGGGGAGCTGTTTTTT,CASTIVGTSPGELFF
few,TRBJ1-5,TRBV5-4,-,TGTGCCAGCAGCTTGATAGTATCCGGGGAGGTAATCGGCAATCAGCCCCAGCATTTT,CASSLIVSGEVIGNQPQHF
few,TRBJ1-4,TRBV6-5,TRBD1,TGTGCCAGCAGGTCGACAGGGGGGAGGGAAAAACTGTTTTTT,CASRSTGGREKLFF
few,TRBJ1-6,TRBV7-9,-,TGTGCCAGCAGGTTCGAAGGGGCTAATTCACCCCTCCACTTT,CASRFEGANSPLHF
-,TRBJ2-7,TRBV4-1,-,TGCGCCAGCAGCTGGTACCTAGGATACGAGCAGTACTTC,CASSWYLGYEQYF
-,TRBJ1-2,TRBV6-6,-,TGTGCCAGCAGCTCTCCAGGGTACGGCTACACCTTC,CASSSPGYGYTF
few,TRBJ2-5,TRBV5-1,TRBD1,TGCGCCAGCAGCGGAGCAGGGACAGGCCAAGAGACCCAGTACTTC,CASSGAGTGQETQYF
-,TRBJ1-4,TRBV7-9,TRBD1,TGTGCCAGCAGCATGAGGGGCAGGGGGAGTGAAAAACTGTTTTTT,CASSMRGRGSEKLFF
-,TRBJ1-1,TRBV5-1,-,TGCGCCAGCAAGCCGAGGGGGGGATCCATGAACACTGAAGCTTTCTTT,CASKPRGGSMNTEAFF